This TCR beta chain came from a study of beta chain features in type 1 diabetes. Study-wide context: On cell yields, gender and age, patients and healthy donors were similar. Cells sorted and examined across all samples totaled more than 90,000,000.

Every isolated RNA sample was fully reverse transcribed, so sequencing captured expressed TCRB transcripts. Only in-frame clones appear in the TCRdb table, and some are missing; sequencing was by immunoSEQ multiplex PCR. Here the sample spans 95,000 to 150,000 clones, over 15% being singletons. Whole-study findings and limits: A moderate, significant TCRB CDR3 shortening appeared in type 1 diabetes across four CD4+ subsets. Shorter templates might be favored by PCR, and equally so in patients and in controls.

This CDR3 spans 14 amino acids. V lost 1 base, J lost 3 bases, and 7 bases lay in between. Germline loops: CDR1 LNHDA, CDR2 SQIVND (reference sequence). This clone was recorded at least ten times. The antigen remains undetermined. This clonotype was sampled from a man aged 30-40 years with type 1 diabetes. V and J are TRBV19 and TRBJ1-5; maybe TRBD1 (5 bases). Specimen: central memory CD4+ T cells from blood. The CDR3 bases are TGTGCCAGTAGTATAGGACAGTTCAATCAGCCCCAGCATTTT. Translation gives CASSIGQFNQPQHF.